One and the same sample provided the 18 T cell receptor beta chains below, sequenced in a study of blood T cells in healthy people across ages. The use of a sample-barcoded 5' primer and a J-beta primer mix characterized a second PCR of 7 to 11 cycles. TCRdb processed the 5' RACE reads anew with MiXCR; each CDR3 protein has one entry. The sample records 780,000 or so distinct CDR3 sequences, about 55% being singletons. The sample comprised blood. The receptor set was obtained from an older man in good health.

The chain carries TRBV7-9 and TRBJ2-6, with D possibly matching TRBD2 (6 bases). The CDR3 is 15 amino acids. Trimming stripped 1 base from V and 4 bases from J, with 8 bases between. Germline CDR1 reads SEHNR; CDR2 reads FQNEAQ (reference sequence). The CDR3 loop reads CASSLGGRGANVLTF. CDR3 in DNA: TGTGCCAGCAGCTTAGGTGGGAGGGGGGCCAACGTCCTGACTTTC.

With regard to this clonotype: One end of the junction is discordant with germline, which a read error may explain. This chain joins TRBV11-2 and TRBJ2-4; D not resolved. Per the germline V gene, CDR1 is SGHAT and CDR2 is FQNNGV. The CDR3 sequence is 13 residues long. Here the CDR3 DNA reads TGTGCCAGCAGCCTAGAAACACAGCAGATTCAGTACTTC. Its translation: CASSLETQQIQYF.

The gene calls are TRBV14 and TRBJ2-4, with D maybe TRBD2 (6 bases). V gave up 2 bases and J gave up 1 base, with 12 bases separating them. The CDR3 totals 16 residues. CDR1 and CDR2 (germline): SGHDN, FVKESK. The DNA for the CDR3 is TGTGCCAGCAGCCAAATTGGGGGGTTGGCCAAAAACATTCAGTACTTC. It is translated as CASSQIGGLAKNIQYF.

V gene TRBV28 combines with J gene TRBJ2-7, with D unresolved. Germline values: CDR1 MDHEN, CDR2 SYDVKM. V was clipped by 5 bases and J by 4 bases, with 6 bases between them. This CDR3 has 11 amino acids. DNA of the CDR3: TGTGCCAGCAGTGCTGTATACGAGCAGTACTTC. It translates to CASSAVYEQYF.

CDR3 DNA: TGTGCCAGCAGGTTCCCGCGGGGGGAAGAGACCCAGTACTTC. Residues: CASRFPRGEETQYF. The chain carries TRBV2 and TRBJ2-5, with 8 bases matching TRBD2. V dropped 6 bases and J dropped 3; count of bases not matched to a gene: 6. The germline V gene encodes CDR1 SNHLY and CDR2 FYNNEI. There are 14 residues in the CDR3.

This clonotype was picked up a small number of times. For the CDR3, the DNA is TGTGCCATCAAGTCGGGACTGATTGGCGAGACCCAGTACTTC. Protein: CAIKSGLIGETQYF. This chain connects TRBV10-3 to TRBJ2-5, with D maybe TRBD2 (6 bases). Germline V gene data show CDR1 as ENHRY and CDR2 as SYGVKD. Trimming took off 7 bases at V and 5 bases at J, with 17 bases between the two ends. The CDR3 has 14 residues.

V is TRBV15 and J is TRBJ2-5, with unresolved D. This CDR3 has 13 residues. Germline V gene sequence: CDR1 LNHNV, CDR2 YYDKDF (reference sequence). V was cut by 0 bases and J by 5 bases, with 7 bases left in between. The CDR3 region is CATSRDRFETQYF. CDR3 coding DNA: TGTGCCACCAGCAGAGATCGTTTCGAGACCCAGTACTTC.

The chain links TRBV6-5 to TRBJ2-1; 10 positions agree with TRBD2. The CDR3 has 18 amino acids. J gave up 2 bases and V 0 bases, and 7 bases lay outside the gene matches. Germline lookup yields CDR1 MNHEY and CDR2 SVGAGI. CDR3 nucleotides: TGTGCCAGCAGTTACTCAGCTAGCGGGAGAACCGCCTACAATGAGCAGTTCTTC. The encoded protein is CASSYSASGRTAYNEQFF.

This clonotype appeared a few times. The rearrangement links TRBV15 to TRBJ2-3; the D is unclear. The CDR3 is made up of 17 amino acids. Germline loops: CDR1 LNHNV, CDR2 YYDKDF (reference sequence). Trimming shortened V by 3 bases and J by 0 bases, and 16 bases separated the two germline ends. CDR3 coding DNA: TGTGCCACCAGCAGGGCTGGAAGGTCCCCCAGCACAGATACGCAGTATTTT. Its translation: CATSRAGRSPSTDTQYF.

The count of this clonotype is one. The chain is built from TRBV27 and TRBJ1-1; no clear D. The V gene lost 0 bases and the J gene lost 0 bases, with 11 bases spanning the gap. This CDR3 is 16 amino acids long. Germline V lookup: CDR1 MNHEY, CDR2 SMNVEV (reference sequence). The CDR3 is CASSLSVNLMNTEAFF. CDR3 sequence (DNA): TGTGCCAGCAGTTTATCGGTGAATCTAATGAACACTGAAGCTTTCTTT.

This sequence joins TRBV13 and TRBJ2-4; TRBD2 matches at 11 bases. The DNA end favors TRBJ2-7, so the J call may be wrong. The germline gives CDR1 PRHDT, CDR2 FYEKMQ (reference sequence). The CDR3 consists of 14 residues. CDR3 in amino acids: CASSRLAGPYEQYF. DNA of the CDR3: TGTGCCAGCAGCAGACTAGCGGGACCCTACGAGCAGTACTTC.

Concerning this clonotype: A much more abundant neighbour one base away suggests this may be a read error. The chain combines TRBV29-1 with TRBJ2-7; weak D call: TRBD1 (5 bases). The V end was cut by 1 base, the J end by 2 bases, with 9 bases between. Per the germline V gene, CDR1 is SQVTM and CDR2 is ANQGSEA. The CDR3 totals 13 residues. This CDR3 is CSVEGGQAYEQYF. Here the CDR3 DNA reads TGCAGCGTTGAAGGCGGACAAGCCTACGAGCAGTACTTC.

V gene TRBV6-4 combines with J gene TRBJ2-1; TRBD2 aligns across 12 bases. The assigned J gene may be wrong: the sequence end matches TRBJ2-7 better. Germline CDR1 and CDR2: MRHNA and SNTAGT. The CDR3 covers 15 residues. In DNA, the CDR3 is TGTGCCAGCACACCCGGGACTAGCGGGTACTACGAGCAGTACTTC. This translates into CASTPGTSGYYEQYF.

The chain couples TRBV6-1 to TRBJ1-2; no reliable D call. V shed 4 bases and J shed 4 bases, with 13 bases lying between them. CDR1 and CDR2 from the germline V gene are MNHNS and SASEGT. The CDR3 loop spans 14 amino acids. The DNA of the CDR3 is TGTGCCAGCAGTGTGGCTGGGTTGGGCTATGGCTACACCTTC. Amino acid sequence: CASSVAGLGYGYTF.

This chain links TRBV28 with TRBJ1-5; TRBD1 might be the D (6 bases). Germline V CDR1 and CDR2: MDHEN, SYDVKM. Deletions cut 6 bases from V and 2 bases from J, with 14 bases between. The CDR3 length is 15 residues. The CDR3 protein is CASSPLQGGNQPQHF. The DNA of the CDR3 is TGTGCCAGCAGCCCCTTACAGGGCGGCAATCAGCCCCAGCATTTT.

The chain joins TRBV7-3 to TRBJ2-3; D might be TRBD1 (6 bases). Trimming left V 6 bases short and J 8 bases short, with 12 bases between. The CDR3 is made up of 12 amino acids. Germline values: CDR1 SGHTA, CDR2 FQGTGA. The CDR3 spells CASRQQGGTQYF. In DNA form, the CDR3 reads TGTGCCAGCAGACAACAGGGCGGTACGCAGTATTTT. Full variable domain (rest looked up from reference TRBV7-3 and TRBJ2-3): GAGVSQTPSNKVTEKGKYVELRCDPISGHTALYWYRQSLGQGPEFLIYFQGTGAADDSGLPNDRFFAVRPEGSVSTLKIQRTERGDSAVYLCASRQQGGTQYFGPGTRLTVL.

The chain employs TRBV20-1 and TRBJ2-4; D is undetermined. The end of the DNA aligns better with TRBJ2-7, so the J call may be wrong. Germline assignment: CDR1 DFQATT and CDR2 SNEGSKA (reference sequence). The CDR3 consists of 15 residues. CDR3 nucleotide sequence: TGCAGTGCTAGGTCGCTAGTCCAACCTGCCCCCGAGCAGTACTTC. Translating gives CSARSLVQPAPEQYF.

V usage is TRBV29-1 and J usage is TRBJ2-1; D possibly matches TRBD1 or TRBD2 (5 bases each). The CDR3 runs 15 residues. Germline values: CDR1 SQVTM, CDR2 ANQGSEA. CDR3 DNA sequence: TGCACCGTATCGACCCTTGGGGGATTCGACAATGAGCAGTTCTTC. This sequence encodes CTVSTLGGFDNEQFF.